A single T cell receptor beta chain is shown here with its context. Its antigen is unidentified. A read error may produce the germline difference seen at one junction end. TCRdb reanalysed the 5' RACE reads using MiXCR and keeps one entry per CDR3 protein. The data show around 960,000 distinct CDR3 sequences, approximately 13% seen once. This sample was taken from a study of identical twins. Study results and limitations: Conclusions were based on cross-sectional statistical analysis, without following the same donors. Memory repertoires lacked the insertion deficit that abundant cord blood beta clonotypes showed. Out-of-frame alpha sequences common to twins were enriched for low generation probability.

CDR3 size: 12 residues. Germline assignment: CDR1 MDHEN and CDR2 SYDVKM. These sequences were also reported in another study, on yellow fever vaccine responses in identical twins. That paper states: Twins' vaccine T cell response reportedly gave the appearance of partial convergence and partial personalization.

The clonotype comes from a woman aged 18-29 years in good health. The sample taken for sequencing was PBMCs. The chain employs TRBV28 and TRBJ2-2; D is uncertain. DNA of the CDR3: TGTGCCTGCAGTTCGGCAACCGGGGAGCTGTTTTTT. This encodes CACSSATGELFF.